The 22 T cell receptor beta chains reported below all come from one sample, sequenced in a study of molecular identifiers for immune sequencing clone quantification (dated by TCRdb to between 2018 and 2020). Library prep was done by PCR. The instrument was an Illumina HiSeq 4000. In TCRdb, the public reads were trimmed at Q25 with fastp and aligned with MiXCR, with productive beta chains retained. Every distinct CDR3 protein forms one entry, paired with its most common genes and DNA. The sample table contains 550,000 to 750,000 distinct CDR3 sequences; only one count was recorded for just under 20% of them. Around 0.9% of the sample is held by the ten biggest clonotypes. The sequencing input was naive CD8+ T cells from blood, with Jurkat cell RNA spiked in. The cell subset or site label corresponds to: FACS-sorted CD8+CD4-CCR7+CD45RA+ naive T cells. The receptors shown here come from a human donor in good health. Some libraries in this study had Jurkat cell RNA spiked in.

In this sample, this clonotype turned up a few times. The CDR3 region has the DNA TGCGCCAGCAGCCAAGTGTATGGCGTCGTGTACAATGAGCAGTTCTTC. Protein: CASSQVYGVVYNEQFF. V gene TRBV4-1 combines with J gene TRBJ2-1, with unresolved D. CDR3 length equals 16 residues. Germline V gene sequence: CDR1 MGHRA, CDR2 YSYEKL. V lost 1 base, J lost 4 bases, and 14 bases lay in between.

About this clonotype itself: Just one base apart from a much larger clone, this may be a read error. The rearrangement joins TRBV9 to TRBJ2-1; 8 bases align to TRBD1. The CDR3 loop spans 15 amino acids. Germline V gene sequence: CDR1 SGDLS, CDR2 YYNGEE. Germline trimming cut 0 bases from V and 13 bases from J; bases unmatched to any gene: 12. Here the CDR3 reads CASSVDGDRQETQFF. DNA of the CDR3: TGTGCCAGCAGCGTAGATGGGGACAGGCAAGAGACCCAGTTCTTC.

This clonotype was counted between two and nine times. The chain carries TRBV19 and TRBJ1-1; tentatively, D is TRBD1 (6 bases). CDR3 length: 14 amino acids. Per the germline V gene, CDR1 is LNHDA and CDR2 is SQIVND (reference sequence). The germline V and J ends were trimmed by 6 bases and 6 bases, with 17 bases remaining between them. The CDR3 sequence: CASSILQGGSEAFF. The CDR3 nucleotides read TGTGCCAGTAGCATTTTACAGGGAGGGTCTGAAGCTTTCTTT.

This clonotype came up many times. This sequence joins TRBV13 and TRBJ2-7; 10 nucleotides align to TRBD1. This CDR3 spans 15 amino acids. The V segment lost 1 base and the J segment 6 bases; nucleotides outside the gene matches: 6. Germline CDR1 reads PRHDT; CDR2 reads FYEKMQ (reference sequence). The CDR3 is CASSLVGGQGREQYF. DNA for the CDR3: TGTGCCAGCAGCTTAGTGGGGGGACAGGGGCGCGAGCAGTACTTC.

V gene TRBV6-5 combines with J gene TRBJ2-1, with TRBD1 matching over 7 bases. Per germline, CDR1 MNHEY and CDR2 SVGAGI. This CDR3 region has 18 residues. V shed 2 bases, J shed 7 bases, and the junction held 17 bases outside the gene matches. Written as DNA, the CDR3 is TGTGCCAGCAGTTACGCCCCCAATGACAGGGAGCTAGGAAATGAGCAGTTCTTC. Encoded protein: CASSYAPNDRELGNEQFF.

Comment on this clonotype: This sequence may be a read error, since a much larger clone differs from it by one base. This chain uses TRBV6-2 or TRBV6-3 with TRBJ1-1, with 8 bases fitting TRBD1. Looked up from germline, CDR1 is MNHEY and CDR2 is SVGEGT. The CDR3 totals 15 residues. CDR3 sequence (DNA): TGTGCCAGCAGTTACTCGGACAGGGCGTACACTGAAGCTGTCTTT. Translation: CASSYSDRAYTEAVF.

This clonotype has a count of ten or more. This chain links TRBV19 with TRBJ2-3; possibly TRBD2 for D (6 bases). From germline, CDR1 is LNHDA and CDR2 SQIVND (reference sequence). This CDR3 is 15 amino acids long. V shed 3 bases and J shed 2 bases, with 12 bases lying between them. CDR3 region: CASSMEGGNTDTQYF. As DNA, the CDR3 is TGTGCCAGTAGTATGGAGGGCGGTAACACAGATACGCAGTATTTT.

Notes on this clonotype: This may be a read error: a much more frequent sequence differs by one nucleotide. The CDR3 spells CASSLSSLTSIRTDTQYF. CDR3 nucleotide sequence: TGTGCCAGCAGTTTATCGTCCTTGACTAGCATACGCACAGATACGCAGTATTTT. The gene calls are TRBV27 and TRBJ2-3; the match to TRBD2 covers 7 bases. Trimming cost V 0 bases and J 1 base; bases outside gene matches: 10. The CDR3 has 18 residues. Germline loops: CDR1 MNHEY, CDR2 SMNVEV (reference sequence).

This clonotype was counted between two and nine times. The chain links TRBV23-1 to TRBJ2-7; 8 bases line up with TRBD1. TRBV23-1 is marked as an open reading frame, function uncertain. V shed 4 bases and J 5 bases; nucleotides not matched to a gene: 13. CDR3 length equals 16 residues. The chain's CDR3 is CASSLPPQGAKHEQYF. CDR3 in DNA: TGCGCCAGCAGTCTCCCCCCGCAGGGGGCCAAACACGAGCAGTACTTC.

This clonotype was seen more than once but under ten times. CDR3 coding DNA: TGTGCCAGCAGCCAAGAACAGGGGGTGAGAAACACCATATATTTT. Protein product: CASSQEQGVRNTIYF. The chain joins TRBV4-2 to TRBJ1-3; 8 bases map to TRBD1. Germline V gene data show CDR1 as LGHNA and CDR2 as YNFKEQ. V lost 0 bases, J lost 5 bases, and 3 bases stayed unmatched. The CDR3 runs to 15 residues.

This rearrangement joins TRBV7-6 to TRBJ1-3; 7 positions match TRBD1. CDR1 is SGHVS and CDR2 is FNYEAQ in the germline V gene. The CDR3 is 19 amino acids. V shed 3 bases and J 0 bases; nucleotides not matched to a gene: 14. The CDR3 region has the DNA TGTGCCAGCAGCTTCAGTGTGGGGACAGAACCACACTCTGGAAACACCATATATTTT. Protein: CASSFSVGTEPHSGNTIYF.

Comments on this clonotype: Given a much more abundant clone one base away, this may be a read error. The chain is built from TRBV5-4 and TRBJ2-6, with D possibly being TRBD1 (5 bases). Germline V gene data show CDR1 as SGHNT and CDR2 as YYREEE (reference sequence). The CDR3 length is 15 residues. Trimming removed 3 bases at V and 2 bases at J, with 9 bases between. CDR3 residues: CASSWTRAGANVLTF. The CDR3 DNA follows: TGTGCCAGCAGCTGGACAAGGGCTGGGGCCAACGTCCTGACTTTC.

This clonotype was detected many times. The chain links TRBV20-1 to TRBJ1-1, with D tentatively TRBD1 (5 bases). The CDR3 runs to 15 residues. The germline V gene has CDR1 DFQATT and CDR2 SNEGSKA (reference sequence). V was shortened by 7 bases and J by 0 bases, with 18 bases between the two germline ends. CDR3 coding DNA: TGCAGTGGAACTCCGGGACGGACGATGAACACTGAAGCTTTCTTT. This codes for CSGTPGRTMNTEAFF.

As regards this clonotype: A much larger clone is a single base away; this may be a read error. The final CDR3 position lacks the conserved phenylalanine or tryptophan, pointing to a likely read error. CDR3: CASTSGTGGVGRSYEQYS. The CDR3 DNA sequence: TGTGCCAGCACATCCGGGACAGGGGGCGTCGGACGCTCCTACGAGCAGTACTCC. The rearrangement uses TRBV12-3 or TRBV12-4 and TRBJ2-7; 12 bases fit TRBD1. CDR3 size: 18 residues. The ends lost 7 bases at V and 0 bases at J; junction bases unmatched: 13.

The rearrangement links TRBV9 to TRBJ2-3, with D perhaps matching TRBD1 (6 bases). V was pared by 4 bases and J by 6 bases, with 18 bases between. The V gene's germline CDR1 is SGDLS and CDR2 YYNGEE. The CDR3 consists of 15 residues. The CDR3 region has the DNA TGTGCCAGCAGCTCTGGTGGGGGCAAGGGGGATACGCAGTATTTT. It specifies CASSSGGGKGDTQYF.

With respect to this clonotype: The junction differs from germline at one of its ends, possibly a read error. The V call is TRBV11-3, the J call TRBJ2-1, with D maybe TRBD1 (6 bases). Germline CDR1 reads SGHNT; CDR2 reads YENEEA. The CDR3 is 15 amino acids. CDR3 protein: CAGSARDNSYNEQFF. CDR3 coding DNA: TGTGCCGGCAGCGCCCGGGACAACTCCTACAATGAGCAGTTCTTC.

This clonotype has at least ten counts. CDR3 DNA sequence: TGTGCCAGCACCCGGAGTGGGCAGAGGAACACCGGGGAGCTGTTTTTT. This encodes CASTRSGQRNTGELFF. V and J are TRBV13 and TRBJ2-2, with unresolved D. Trimming shortened V by 7 bases and J by 1 base, and 16 bases separated the two germline ends. The CDR3 is made up of 16 amino acids. In germline, CDR1 is PRHDT, CDR2 FYEKMQ (reference sequence).

Worth noting for this clonotype: This may be a read error, as it is one base from a much larger clone. The V call is TRBV4-1, the J call TRBJ2-5; the D call may be TRBD1 or TRBD2 (6 bases each). Trimming cost V 4 bases and J 0 bases, with 15 bases left between them. CDR3 length: 16 residues. The V gene's germline CDR1 is MGHRA and CDR2 YSYEKL. The CDR3 here is CASSRGEEGDQETQYF. In DNA, the CDR3 is TGCGCCAGCAGCCGAGGGGAGGAGGGGGACCAAGAGACCCAGTACTTC.

In this sample, this clonotype turned up many times. The chain joins TRBV7-9 to TRBJ1-1, with a tentative D call TRBD1 (5 bases). CDR3 length: 14 residues. V lost 4 bases, J lost 3 bases, and 12 bases lay in between. Germline V CDR1 and CDR2: SEHNR, FQNEAQ (reference sequence). Written as DNA, the CDR3 is TGTGCCAGCAGCTACGGGGGGGGTTACACTGAAGCTTTCTTT. As protein: CASSYGGGYTEAFF.

The gene calls are TRBV6-5 and TRBJ2-6; D gene ambiguous. The CDR3 is 21 amino acids. The V gene's germline CDR1 is MNHEY and CDR2 SVGAGI. Trimming took 0 bases from V and 5 from J, leaving 26 bases between them. The CDR3 loop is CASSYSSSRTMLWVWANVLTF. In DNA, the CDR3 is TGTGCCAGCAGTTACTCAAGCAGCAGAACAATGCTCTGGGTGTGGGCCAACGTCCTGACTTTC.

This clonotype was counted at least ten times. This sequence joins TRBV28 and TRBJ1-6, with TRBD1 as a possible D gene (5 bases). From germline, CDR1 is MDHEN and CDR2 SYDVKM. Trimming stripped 5 bases from V and 9 bases from J, with 17 bases between. The CDR3 sequence is 15 residues long. This CDR3 reads CASSSPGGVSSPLHF. In DNA, the CDR3 is TGTGCCAGCAGTAGTCCGGGGGGGGTGAGTTCACCCCTCCACTTT. The full variable domain, rest sourced from reference TRBV28 and TRBJ1-6, is DVKVTQSSRYLVKRTGEKVFLECVQDMDHENMFWYRQDPGLGLRLIYFSYDVKMKEKGDIPEGYSVSREKKERFSLILESASTNQTSMYLCASSSPGGVSSPLHFGNGTRLTVT.

The chain carries TRBV6-5 and TRBJ2-5; TRBD2 might be the D (5 bases). The V gene's germline CDR1 is MNHEY and CDR2 SVGAGI. The CDR3 is 15 residues long. Trimming left V 0 bases short and J 5 bases short, with 13 bases between. CDR3 DNA: TGTGCCAGCAGTTACTCAGAGGGTTGGGCTGAGACCCAGTACTTC. Translation: CASSYSEGWAETQYF.